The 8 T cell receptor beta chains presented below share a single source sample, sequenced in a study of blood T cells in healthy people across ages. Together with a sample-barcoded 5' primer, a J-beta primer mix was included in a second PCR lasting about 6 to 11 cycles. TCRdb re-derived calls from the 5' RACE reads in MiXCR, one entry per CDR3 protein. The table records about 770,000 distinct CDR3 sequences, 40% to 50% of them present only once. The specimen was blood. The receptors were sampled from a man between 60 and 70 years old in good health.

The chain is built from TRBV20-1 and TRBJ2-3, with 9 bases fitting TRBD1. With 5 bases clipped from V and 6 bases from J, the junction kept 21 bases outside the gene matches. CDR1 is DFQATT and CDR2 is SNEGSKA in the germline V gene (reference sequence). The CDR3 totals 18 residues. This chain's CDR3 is CSASLLRGVGTGKDTQYF. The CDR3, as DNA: TGCAGTGCTTCTCTTCTAAGGGGGGTGGGGACAGGGAAGGATACGCAGTATTTT.

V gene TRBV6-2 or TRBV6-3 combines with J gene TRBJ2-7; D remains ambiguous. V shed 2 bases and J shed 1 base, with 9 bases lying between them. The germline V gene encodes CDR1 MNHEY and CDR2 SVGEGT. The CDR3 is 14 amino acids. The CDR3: CASSYGLSSYEQYF. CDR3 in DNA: TGTGCCAGCAGTTACGGGCTCAGTTCCTACGAGCAGTACTTC.

This chain's CDR3 is CASSTPGTSYNEQFF. In DNA, the CDR3 is TGTGCCAGCAGTACGCCCGGGACTAGTTACAATGAGCAGTTCTTC. The gene calls are TRBV28 and TRBJ2-1; 8 bases agree with TRBD2. The CDR3 is 15 amino acids. J lost 4 bases, V lost 5 bases, and 7 bases had no gene match. Germline CDR1 reads MDHEN; CDR2 reads SYDVKM.

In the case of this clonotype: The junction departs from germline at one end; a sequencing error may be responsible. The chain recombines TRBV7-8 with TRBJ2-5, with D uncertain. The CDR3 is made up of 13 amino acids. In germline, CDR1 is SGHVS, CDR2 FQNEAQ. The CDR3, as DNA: TGTGCCGGCAGCGATAGAGGTTGGGGGACCCAGTACTTC. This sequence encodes CAGSDRGWGTQYF.

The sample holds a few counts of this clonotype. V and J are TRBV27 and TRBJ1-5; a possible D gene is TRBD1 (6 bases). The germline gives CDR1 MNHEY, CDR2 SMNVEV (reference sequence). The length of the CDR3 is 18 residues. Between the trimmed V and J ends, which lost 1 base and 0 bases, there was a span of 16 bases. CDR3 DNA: TGTGCCAGCAGTTTATGTCTGAAACAGGGTAGTAGCAATCAGCCCCAGCATTTT. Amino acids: CASSLCLKQGSSNQPQHF.

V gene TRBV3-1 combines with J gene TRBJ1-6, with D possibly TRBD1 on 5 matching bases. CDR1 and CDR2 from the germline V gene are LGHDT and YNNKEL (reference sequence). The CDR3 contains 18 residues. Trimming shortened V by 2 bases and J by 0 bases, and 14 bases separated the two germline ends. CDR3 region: CASSQRPAGLSYNSPLHF. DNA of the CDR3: TGTGCCAGCAGCCAACGCCCGGCAGGGCTCTCCTATAATTCACCCCTCCACTTT.

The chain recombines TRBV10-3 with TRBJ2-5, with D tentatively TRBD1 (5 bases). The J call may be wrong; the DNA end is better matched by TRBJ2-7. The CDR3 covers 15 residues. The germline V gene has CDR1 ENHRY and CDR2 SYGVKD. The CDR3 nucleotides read TGTGCCATCAGTGGAGGATTGCAGGGTAGCCACGAGCAGTACTTC. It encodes CAISGGLQGSHEQYF.

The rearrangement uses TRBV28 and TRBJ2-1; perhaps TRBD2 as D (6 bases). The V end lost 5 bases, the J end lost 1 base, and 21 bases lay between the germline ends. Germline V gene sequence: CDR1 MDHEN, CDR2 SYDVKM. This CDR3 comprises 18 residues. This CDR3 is CASSPPPLGGGSYNEQFF. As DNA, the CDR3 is TGTGCCAGCAGTCCCCCGCCTCTGGGAGGAGGGTCCTACAATGAGCAGTTCTTC.